This T cell receptor (beta chain) appears in the sequencing data of a study of shared clonotypes between healthy human individuals (dated by TCRdb to 2018 to 2020). Turning to the overall study: The cohort comprised two women and a few men aged 18 to 49 years. To estimate repertoire size and how much clonotypes are shared between individuals, the study performed deep sequencing of blood TCR repertoires from a few healthy adults. Leukapheresis yielded between about 0.8 and 8.9 billion PBMCs per donor. For each donor, three plates each were used for CD4 naive and CD4 memory, two plates were used for CD8 naive, and one plate was used for CD8 memory. Different laboratories and diverse techniques were used to prepare libraries and sequence TCR repertoires, to increase sequencing depth and limit assay-specific biases.

Using the deep immunoSEQ assay, TCR CDR3 regions were amplified from genomic DNA by multiplex PCR. Extracted genomic DNA from each cell subset was distributed evenly across all wells of several immunoSEQ 96-well plates, and each plate was treated as a replicate. For sorted subsets, approximately 210 ng of genomic DNA, equivalent to tens of thousands of T cell genomes, went into each replicate PCR. Purified libraries were quantified with a Qubit 3.0 fluorometer, sized on a Bioanalyzer 2100, and re-quantified with the KAPA Library Quantification kit. Every immunoSEQ 96-well plate was sequenced on a separate single-read 150-cycle Illumina NextSeq 550 flow cell. In the source study's methods: The immunoSEQ output contained only junctional sequences without quality scores, so filtering could not match that applied to full-length reads. Sequences were annotated with PyIR, a Python wrapper for IgBLAST v1.9, and V/J genes and CDR3 were assigned using IMGT germline references. Reads were removed for weak V/J assignments (E-value above 1e-6), missing CDR3, stop codons, out-of-frame junctions, or ambiguous translated residues. A V3J clonotype was defined by an identical inferred V gene, J gene, and CDR3 amino acid sequence. Percentage overlap between repertoires was calculated by dividing the number of shared unique clonotypes by the size of the smaller repertoire. Three approaches were used to assess repertoire richness: RTK rarefaction, the Chao1 estimator, and Recon v2.1 estimates of unobserved clonotypes. OLGA was used to compute generation probabilities for all TCRbeta clonotypes that the gDNA method yielded from a handful of donors. TCRdb re-hosts the immuneACCESS table, in-frame sequences only. Its copies lack some clones; in the studies checked, an unresolved V gene accounts for under half of them, and the cause for the rest is not known. V and J calls and clone size come straight from that table; D and trimming were deduced from the DNA. The sample records around 2.3 million clones, about 94% of which are singletons. Jointly, the top ten make up roughly 0.13% of the sample.

Reading the germline V gene gives CDR1 KGHSH and CDR2 LQKENI. From the cysteine through the phenylalanine, the CDR3 covers 15 amino acids. Here the CDR3 DNA is all that survives: 45 bases in frame from base 1. Relative to germline, V is missing 3 bases and J is missing 3 bases, with 4 bases of the junction outside any gene match. General study outcomes and caveats: Compared with non-shared clonotypes, the clonotypes found in all four sorted-subset donors had higher generation probabilities. Across several donors, 4.5% to 6.5% of naive CD4, roughly 3.8% of naive CD8, 2.3% of memory CD4, and around 0.4% of memory CD8 clonotypes were shared. Larger estimated clonotype richness was generally found for naive subsets than for memory subsets. Because the study included only a small number of donors, the genetic and exposure-history diversity represented was limited. Rarefaction of sorted-subset datasets indicated incomplete sequencing despite the large sequencing depth. Based on pairwise subsampling, the degree of clonotype sharing among donors was expected to be affected by sequencing depth. Only blood was sampled, and tissue TCR repertoires likely differ from those in blood.

A word on this clone: What antigen it recognizes has not been identified. Nothing much larger sits one base from this clone, and base qualities are not available. The same CDR3 also results from other DNA sequences found in this sample.

Donors were healthy HIV-negative adults with no recently reported acute infections or vaccinations. Only Caucasian adults living in Nashville, Tennessee, USA were represented among the donors. CD4+ T cells were enriched by magnetic negative selection; naive cells were then positively selected on CD45RA, and the negative fraction formed the memory subset. After blood collection by leukapheresis, PBMCs were isolated using Ficoll-Histopaque density gradient centrifugation and then cryopreserved in the vapor phase of liquid nitrogen. Analytical flow cytometry was used to check the purity and quantity of every magnetically sorted T cell population. Genomic DNA was isolated from each sorted fraction and quantified by UV absorbance on a Nanodrop 2000c.

The sequenced sample was naive CD4+ T cells sorted from blood. This specimen's cell subset or site label, interpreted: CD45RA+ positively selected. The V gene is TRBV18 and the J gene is TRBJ1-4, with 7 bases aligning to TRBD1. This clonotype originated in a man between 18 and 29 years old in good health. Read as DNA, the sequence is TGTGCCAGCTCACCGCCGGGACAGCCTAATGAAAAACTGTTTTTT. This codes for CASSPPGQPNEKLFF. Here the CDR3 is joined to the reference TRBV18 and TRBJ1-4 genes, and the full variable domain is: NAGVMQNPRHLVRRRGQEARLRCSPMKGHSHVYWYRQLPEEGLKFMVYLQKENIIDESGMPKERFSAEFPKEGPSILRIQQVVRGDSAAYFCASSPPGQPNEKLFFGSGTQLSVL.